One sample yielded the 5 T cell receptor beta chains listed below, sequenced in a study of cytomegalovirus exposure and HLA in healthy donors (dated by TCRdb to the late 2010s). The library was obtained by the immunoSEQ multiplex PCR assay. For the multiplex PCR, a mixture combining 60 forward primers for TCR Vbeta segments and 13 reverse primers for TCR Jbeta segments was used. Entries here come from immuneACCESS through TCRdb and include only in-frame sequences with V and J called. Some clones fail to appear in such tables; in the studies checked, an unresolved V gene covers under half of the shortfall, and the cause of the remainder is unknown. Counted in this sample were about 120,000 clones; about 8.6% of them appeared once. 6% to 7.5% of the sample is held by the ten biggest clonotypes. Source material: PBMCs. The receptors were gathered from a woman in her 40s in good health and CMV-seropositive.

This chain links TRBV4-2 with TRBJ2-1; TRBD2 might be the D (6 bases). The CDR3 is 15 amino acids. The V gene's germline CDR1 is LGHNA and CDR2 YNFKEQ. Trimming stripped 8 bases from V and 4 bases from J, with 18 bases between. The CDR3 DNA is TGTGCCAGCGGCGAAGTGGGGGGTGCTTACAATGAGCAGTTCTTC. It specifies CASGEVGGAYNEQFF.

CDR3 residues: CASSISGTGTYEQYF. In nucleotides, the CDR3 is TGTGCCAGTAGTATTTCCGGGACAGGGACCTACGAGCAGTACTTC. The rearrangement links TRBV19 to TRBJ2-7; the match to TRBD1 covers 9 bases. Germline CDR1 reads LNHDA; CDR2 reads SQIVND (reference sequence). This CDR3 region has 15 residues. Trimming took 3 bases from V and 2 from J; bases not matched to a gene: 5.

This clone appeared a few times. A read error is likely, as this CDR3 ends without the conserved phenylalanine or tryptophan. The limits of the CDR3 on the DNA are not certain, so only TCRdb's listed CDR3 is given. V gene TRBV5-1 combines with J gene TRBJ2-2; TRBD1 is the table's D call and was not checked against the DNA. The CDR3 is 15 amino acids long, termini counted. CDR1 and CDR2 from the germline V gene are SGHRS and YFSETQ. CDR3 residues: CASSPGTTNTGEMFL.

The chain joins TRBV2 to TRBJ2-5; TRBD1 is a possible D gene (6 bases). Germline values: CDR1 SNHLY, CDR2 FYNNEI. CDR3 size: 14 residues. The V gene lost 2 bases and the J gene lost 5 bases, with 12 bases spanning the gap. The DNA of the CDR3 is TGTGCCAGCAGTGAAATTGGGCAGGGGGAGACCCAGTACTTC. Translation: CASSEIGQGETQYF.

The chain joins TRBV5-1 to TRBJ2-7; D perhaps matches TRBD2 (6 bases). This CDR3 is built from 14 residues. The germline V and J ends were trimmed by 0 bases and 6 bases, with 13 bases remaining between them. CDR1 and CDR2 (germline): SGHRS, YFSETQ. CDR3 nucleotide sequence: TGCGCCAGCAGCTTGGAGGGTGCGGGGAGCGAGCAGTACTTC. Amino acid sequence: CASSLEGAGSEQYF.